A selection of T cell receptor beta chains follows, all from one sample in a study of T cell responses to AZD1222 COVID-19 vaccine. TCRdb's copy holds only in-frame clones and misses some; the assay was immunoSEQ multiplex PCR. There are about 140,000 clones in the sample, with about 2.2% held by the top ten. The sequencing input was peripheral blood. These receptors were taken from an adult in good health. Both conserved end residues are trimmed from each CDR3. The D gene is left open where the match is weak.

.,TRBV20-1,TRBJ1-1,SALGGLSAF
.,TRBV12-3/TRBV12-4,TRBJ1-1,ASSQGIAEAF
.,TRBV5-4,TRBJ2-7,ASSLGADPYEQY
TRBD1,TRBV29-1,TRBJ1-1,SVEKGTVNTEAF
.,TRBV29-1,TRBJ1-5,SVGMGSNQPQH
.,TRBV9,TRBJ2-6,ASSVTAGANVLT
.,TRBV15,TRBJ1-1,ATSREVNRLNTEAF
.,TRBV30,TRBJ1-3,AWSVRGANTIY
.,TRBV19,TRBJ1-5,ASSMGVGDDQPQH
.,TRBV28,TRBJ2-2,ASSFSTANTGELF
TRBD1,TRBV5-5,TRBJ1-6,ASSLGDRLNSPLH